This is a list of T cell receptor beta chains from one sample in a study of siplizumab effects on memory and regulatory T cells. Some clones are missing from TCRdb's copy, which holds only in-frame ones; the method was immunoSEQ multiplex PCR. Of more than 85,000 clones in the sample, around 94% are singletons; the top ten hold 0.55% to 0.65%. Sequencing was carried out using Tregs sorted from blood. These TCRs come from a human donor in good health. Each CDR3 is given with its conserved first and last residue. D genes are given only for firm matches. Size tells how often a clone was seen (once, few, many) or the class of an expanded clone, and some rows leave it out.

v_gene,d_gene,abundance,j_gene,CDR3nt,CDR3aa
TRBV19,TRBD2,NA,TRBJ2-3,TGTGCCAGTAGCCCCCAGCGGGAGGCGGGCACAGATACGCAGTATTTT,CASSPQREAGTDTQYF
TRBV9,NA,NA,TRBJ2-2,TGTGCCAGCAGCGTAGTCTCAATAACGAACACCGGGGAGCTGTTTTTT,CASSVVSITNTGELFF
TRBV6-6,NA,NA,TRBJ1-2,TGTGCCAGCAGTTTCCGACAGGCGGGCTACACCTTC,CASSFRQAGYTF
TRBV5-5,TRBD1,NA,TRBJ1-2,TGTGCCAGCAGCTTGGGGGGACAGGCTGTCTATGGCTACACCTTC,CASSLGGQAVYGYTF
TRBV29-1,NA,NA,TRBJ1-2,TGCAGCGTCGCAAGACAGGAGATCTATGGCTACACCTTC,CSVARQEIYGYTF
TRBV4-2,NA,NA,TRBJ1-4,TGTGCCAGCAGCCAATTATATGAGGGGATGTCACGCGGAAAACTGTTTTTT,CASSQLYEGMSRGKLFF
TRBV19,NA,NA,TRBJ1-3,TGTGCCAGTAGGGACAGCTCTGGAAACACCATATATTTT,CASRDSSGNTIYF
TRBV6-4,NA,NA,TRBJ2-1,TGTGCCAGCAGTGACTCCCCCCTAGGGAGCGGTTACAATGAGCAGTTCTTC,CASSDSPLGSGYNEQFF
TRBV2,TRBD1,NA,TRBJ1-6,TGTGCCGGTTCAGGACAGGGAGGGCCACCCCTCCACTTT,CAGSGQGGPPLHF
TRBV5-1,NA,NA,TRBJ2-3,TGCGCCAGCAGCTTGGTAGCTCTTACTAGCACAGATACGCAGTATTTT,CASSLVALTSTDTQYF
TRBV6-1,NA,NA,TRBJ1-5,TGTGCCAGCAGTGTATCATTGGGGAACAGGGCTGTCTGGCCCCAGCATTTT,CASSVSLGNRAVWPQHF
TRBV2,NA,NA,TRBJ2-2,TGTGCCAGCAGTGAAGTAGACACCGGGGAGCTGTTTTTT,CASSEVDTGELFF
TRBV5-8,TRBD1,NA,TRBJ2-7,TGTGCCAGCAGCCTGGGGACAGGCGCCACCTACGAGCAGTACTTC,CASSLGTGATYEQYF
TRBV5-1,TRBD2,NA,TRBJ2-7,TGCGCCAGCAGCCGCTTGGTGGGGCTACTAGCGGGGGGTTCCTACGAGCAGTACTTC,CASSRLVGLLAGGSYEQYF
TRBV7-2,NA,NA,TRBJ1-1,TGTGCCAGCAGCCAGGTCGGGCTGAACACTGAAGCTTTCTTT,CASSQVGLNTEAFF
TRBV19,NA,NA,TRBJ1-3,TGTGCCAGTAGTTCTGGCGGGGTGGACGGAAACACCATATATTTT,CASSSGGVDGNTIYF
TRBV30,TRBD1,once,TRBJ2-7,TGTGCCTGGAGACCTAGAGGACAGGGTTACGAGCAGTACTTC,CAWRPRGQGYEQYF
TRBV5-1,TRBD1,NA,TRBJ1-2,TGCGCCAGCAGCTCCCAACGGACAGGGGCGGGACGTGATGGCTACACCTTC,CASSSQRTGAGRDGYTF
TRBV27,NA,NA,TRBJ2-3,TGTGCCAGCAGTTTATTTTGGGGCACAGATACGCAGTATTTT,CASSLFWGTDTQYF
TRBV27,NA,NA,TRBJ2-7,TGTGCCAGCAGTTTATCGGAGGGGCGAGAGCAGTACTTC,CASSLSEGREQYF
TRBV7-3,TRBD1,NA,TRBJ2-6,TGTGCCAGCAGCCTGACAGGGCTGGCCTCTGGGGCCAACGTCCTGACTTTC,CASSLTGLASGANVLTF
TRBV6-5,NA,NA,TRBJ1-2,TGTGCCAGCAGGACACAGGGAAACTATGGCTACACCTTC,CASRTQGNYGYTF
TRBV28,NA,NA,TRBJ1-2,TGTGCCAGCAGTACCGGGCCATACTATTCTTATGGCTACACCTTC,CASSTGPYYSYGYTF
TRBV6-1,TRBD2,once,TRBJ2-7,TGTGCCAGCAGTTCGGGACTAGCTGGTGAGCAGTACTTC,CASSSGLAGEQYF
TRBV5-4,NA,NA,TRBJ2-6,TGTGCCAGCAGCTTGGGAGACCGAGGGGGGTACCGGGCCAACGTCCTGACTTTC,CASSLGDRGGYRANVLTF
TRBV10-3,TRBD1,NA,TRBJ1-1,TGTGCCATCAGTGACCGACAGGGAGGGAGGGGAACGGCTGAAGCTTTCTTT,CAISDRQGGRGTAEAFF
TRBV6-5,TRBD1,once,TRBJ2-7,TGTGCCAGCAGGCCCGGGACAGGGAATTCCTACGAGCAGTACTTC,CASRPGTGNSYEQYF
TRBV2,NA,NA,TRBJ1-6,TGTGCCAGCAGTGAAGCAGGGGCTGTTTCACCCCTCCACTTT,CASSEAGAVSPLHF
TRBV7-9,NA,NA,TRBJ2-3,TGTGCCAGCAGCTTAGGGGGTCCCTTCACAGATACGCAGTATTTT,CASSLGGPFTDTQYF
TRBV5-1,NA,once,TRBJ1-2,TGCGCCAGCAGCTTGGTCCCAGGGAGGGGTGGCTACACCTTC,CASSLVPGRGGYTF
TRBV6-1,NA,NA,TRBJ2-5,TGTGCCAGTCCTACAGTTCAGGGGTTAGAGACCCAGTACTTC,CASPTVQGLETQYF
TRBV25-1,TRBD1,NA,TRBJ1-2,TGTGCCAGCAGTGCAGATTCCGGGACAGGGGGCTACGGCTACACCTTC,CASSADSGTGGYGYTF
TRBV12-2,NA,NA,TRBJ2-5,TGTGCAAGTCGCCTAGGCATCTGGGAGACCCAGTACTTC,CASRLGIWETQYF
TRBV4-1,TRBD1,once,TRBJ2-7,TGCGCCAGCAGCCAAGAGCCAGGGGGCTTGGGGGAGCAGTACTTC,CASSQEPGGLGEQYF
TRBV30,NA,NA,TRBJ2-2,TGTGCCTGGAGTGCGGGCGGGGAGCTGTTTTTT,CAWSAGGELFF
TRBV15,TRBD2,NA,TRBJ2-2,TGTGCCACCAGGCCCTTCAGCCCCCCTAGCGGTATCGGGGAGCTGTTTTTT,CATRPFSPPSGIGELFF
TRBV28,TRBD1,NA,TRBJ1-2,TGTGCCAGCAGGAACAGGGGGCTTGTATACCCAGGGGGCTACACCTTC,CASRNRGLVYPGGYTF
TRBV10-3,TRBD2,NA,TRBJ2-2,TGTGCCATCAGGGGACTGACTAGCGGGAGTTTGTCCGGGGAGCTGTTTTTT,CAIRGLTSGSLSGELFF
TRBV19,NA,NA,TRBJ1-1,TGTGCCAGTAGTATGATGTGGGACACTGAAGCTTTCTTT,CASSMMWDTEAFF
TRBV6-1,TRBD2,NA,TRBJ2-1,TGTGCCAGCAGTGCGCTAGCGGGAGGGGTAGGGAATGAGCAGTTCTTC,CASSALAGGVGNEQFF